Listed below are T cell receptor beta chains from one sample, sequenced in a study of shared clonotypes between healthy human individuals. Generated by immunoSEQ multiplex PCR, the TCRdb table keeps only in-frame clones and is missing some. The table lists some 2,000,000 clones, roughly 95% of them singletons. Sequencing was carried out using naive CD4+ T cells sorted from blood. These receptor sequences come from a man aged 18 to 30 in good health. CDR3s include the opening cysteine and the closing phenylalanine or tryptophan. The D gene is left open where the match is weak. Clone size appears in some rows only: once, few, many, or a class for an expanded clone.

>-|TRBJ1-5|14|-|TRBV21-1
CASSKRGGEQPQHF
TGTGCCAGCAGCAAACGCGGGGGCGAACAGCCCCAGCATTTT
>TRBD1|TRBJ2-7|13|-|TRBV29-1
CSAQGDRAYEQYF
TGCAGCGCCCAAGGGGACAGAGCTTACGAGCAGTACTTC
>-|TRBJ1-4|15|-|TRBV6-4
CASSDRPGGHEKLFF
TGTGCCAGCAGTGACCGACCCGGAGGGCACGAAAAACTGTTTTTT
>-|TRBJ2-7|15|-|TRBV11-3
CASSSGPKEGYEQYF
TGTGCCAGCAGCTCCGGGCCAAAAGAGGGCTACGAGCAGTACTTC
>-|TRBJ2-7|17|-|TRBV5-6
CASSFRRVRSQGHEQYF
TGTGCCAGCAGCTTCCGGAGGGTAAGGTCCCAGGGCCACGAGCAGTACTTC
>-|TRBJ2-3|14|-|TRBV11-3
CASSLGQVSDTQYF
TGTGCCAGCAGCTTAGGACAGGTATCAGATACGCAGTATTTT
>-|TRBJ1-3|12|once|TRBV11-2
CASSLPVNTIYF
TGTGCCAGCAGCTTACCGGTTAACACCATATATTTT
>-|TRBJ2-5|14|-|TRBV4-3
CASSQDPYMETQYF
TGCGCCAGCAGCCAAGATCCCTATATGGAGACCCAGTACTTC
>-|TRBJ1-6|15|-|TRBV4-3
CASSQESRGRSPLHF
TGCGCCAGCAGCCAAGAATCCAGGGGTCGCTCACCCCTCCACTTT
>TRBD1|TRBJ2-7|15|-|TRBV19
CASTTSDRGTYEQYF
TGTGCCAGTACCACATCTGACAGGGGAACCTACGAGCAGTACTTC
>TRBD2|TRBJ2-7|12|-|TRBV11-2
CATLAGGPVQYF
TGTGCCACCCTAGCGGGAGGGCCAGTGCAGTACTTC
>TRBD2|TRBJ2-3|16|-|TRBV10-1
CASSEGLAGGRDTQYF
TGCGCCAGCAGTGAGGGGCTAGCGGGGGGTCGGGATACGCAGTATTTT
>TRBD1|TRBJ1-2|13|-|TRBV7-2
CASRMTGDYGYTF
TGTGCCAGCAGAATGACAGGGGACTATGGCTACACCTTC
>-|TRBJ1-1|15|-|TRBV5-5
CASSLQFNRDTEAFF
TGTGCCAGCAGCCTACAATTTAATCGGGACACTGAAGCTTTCTTT
>TRBD1|TRBJ1-5|12|few|TRBV2
CASRRGQGDQHF
TGTGCCAGCAGGAGGGGACAGGGAGACCAGCATTTT
>-|TRBJ1-1|15|-|TRBV29-1
CSVEEDSLKGTEAFF
TGCAGCGTTGAAGAGGACAGTCTGAAGGGCACTGAAGCTTTCTTT
>TRBD1|TRBJ2-1|15|-|TRBV7-2
CASSLDRGSYNEQFF
TGTGCCAGCAGCCTCGACAGGGGTTCCTACAATGAGCAGTTCTTC
>-|TRBJ2-7|18|-|TRBV19
CASSISFPYGTVYYEQYF
TGTGCCAGTAGTATCAGCTTCCCCTACGGGACCGTTTACTACGAGCAGTACTTC
>-|TRBJ2-1|14|-|TRBV2
CASYNHRLVNEQFF
TGTGCCAGCTACAATCACAGACTAGTTAATGAGCAGTTCTTC
>-|TRBJ1-4|14|-|TRBV2
CASRQRILGEKLFF
TGTGCCAGCAGACAGAGGATATTGGGTGAAAAACTGTTTTTT
>-|TRBJ1-5|15|-|TRBV21-1
CASSKGGSRGQPQHF
TGTGCCAGCAGCAAAGGGGGGAGTAGGGGACAGCCCCAGCATTTT
>-|TRBJ2-3|14|-|TRBV9
CASSARTSTDTQYF
TGTGCCAGCAGCGCTAGGACTAGCACAGATACGCAGTATTTT
>-|TRBJ1-2|15|once|TRBV30
CAWSVLFPQGGSYTF
TGTGCCTGGAGTGTACTTTTTCCCCAGGGAGGGAGCTACACCTTC
>TRBD1|TRBJ1-2|15|-|TRBV7-9
CASSPRTGGHYGYTF
TGTGCCAGCAGCCCACGGACAGGGGGGCACTATGGCTACACCTTC
>-|TRBJ2-3|13|-|TRBV7-9
CASSSGLPDTQYF
TGTGCCAGCAGTTCGGGACTCCCAGATACGCAGTATTTT
>-|TRBJ2-5|14|-|TRBV7-9
CASSLWGLRETQYF
TGTGCCAGCAGCTTGTGGGGGCTCAGGGAGACCCAGTACTTC
>-|TRBJ1-5|15|-|TRBV5-1
CASSFSGGSNQPQHF
TGCGCCAGCAGCTTTTCGGGTGGAAGCAATCAGCCCCAGCATTTT
>-|TRBJ2-1|12|-|TRBV5-1
CASSLAPENQFF
TGCGCCAGCAGCTTGGCCCCCGAGAATCAGTTCTTC
>TRBD2|TRBJ2-7|13|-|TRBV2
CASSELAGAEQYF
TGTGCCAGCAGTGAGTTAGCGGGAGCCGAGCAGTACTTC
>TRBD2|TRBJ2-1|15|-|TRBV2
CASSDGTSGYNEQFF
TGTGCCAGCAGCGACGGGACTAGCGGTTACAATGAGCAGTTCTTC
>TRBD1|TRBJ2-6|15|-|TRBV28
CASTRQGAGANVLTF
TGTGCCAGCACCCGACAGGGGGCCGGGGCCAACGTCCTGACTTTC
>-|TRBJ2-1|13|-|TRBV19
CASSIRGNNEQFF
TGTGCCAGTAGTATAAGGGGCAACAATGAGCAGTTCTTC
>-|TRBJ1-6|14|-|TRBV4-3
CASSPGTFDSPLHF
TGCGCCAGCAGTCCCGGGACGTTTGATTCACCCCTCCACTTT
>TRBD1|TRBJ1-5|13|-|TRBV2
CASSRQGGQPQHF
TGTGCCAGCAGCCGACAGGGTGGGCAGCCCCAGCATTTT
>-|TRBJ2-1|15|-|TRBV6-4
CASSVPTSFSNEQFF
TGTGCCAGCAGTGTACCGACTAGTTTCAGCAATGAGCAGTTCTTC
>-|TRBJ1-5|13|-|TRBV18
CASSPGDGQPQHF
TGTGCCAGCTCACCGGGGGATGGGCAGCCCCAGCATTTT
>-|TRBJ2-2|15|once|TRBV11-2
CASSFQPGRSGELFF
TGTGCCAGCAGCTTTCAGCCAGGGAGGTCCGGGGAGCTGTTTTTT
>TRBD2|TRBJ2-7|16|once|TRBV10-3
CAISGTTSGGAHEQYF
TGTGCCATCAGCGGAACGACTAGCGGGGGGGCCCACGAGCAGTACTTC
>TRBD2|TRBJ2-3|15|-|TRBV11-2
CASSPRLAGEGTQYF
TGTGCCAGCAGCCCGAGACTAGCGGGAGAGGGTACGCAGTATTTT
>-|TRBJ2-3|15|-|TRBV13
CASSLEVASTDTQYF
TGTGCCAGCAGCTTAGAGGTAGCTAGCACAGATACGCAGTATTTT
>-|TRBJ1-3|19|-|TRBV5-1
CASSFSYGTLTSSGNTIYF
TGCGCCAGCAGCTTCTCGTACGGGACCCTTACGAGCTCTGGAAACACCATATATTTT
>-|TRBJ2-7|14|-|TRBV5-4
CASSSTGSSYEQYF
TGTGCCAGCAGCTCAACTGGAAGCTCCTACGAGCAGTACTTC
>TRBD1|TRBJ1-4|15|-|TRBV27
CASSSLGTGGGKLFF
TGTGCCAGCAGTTCGCTCGGGACAGGGGGCGGAAAACTGTTTTTT
>-|TRBJ2-7|11|-|TRBV20-1
CSASGPYEQYF
TGCAGTGCTTCAGGCCCCTACGAGCAGTACTTC
>TRBD2|TRBJ2-3|16|-|TRBV4-1
CASSHRAGWDTDTQYF
TGCGCCAGCAGCCATCGAGCGGGATGGGACACAGATACGCAGTATTTT
>-|TRBJ2-1|15|-|TRBV7-2
CASSLEGGNYNEQFF
TGTGCCAGCAGCTTAGAGGGGGGGAATTACAATGAGCAGTTCTTC
>-|TRBJ1-4|15|-|TRBV15
CATQQTIGEGEKLFF
TGTGCCACCCAGCAGACGATCGGGGAGGGTGAAAAACTGTTTTTT
>-|TRBJ1-6|13|-|TRBV29-1
CSTSAGDNSPLHF
TGCAGCACCTCTGCGGGCGATAATTCACCCCTCCACTTT
>TRBD1|TRBJ2-3|14|-|TRBV6-1
CANARSGTGNSQYF
TGTGCCAACGCGCGATCCGGGACAGGAAATTCGCAGTATTTT
>TRBD1|TRBJ1-3|17|-|TRBV25-1
CASSDPRTGGSGNTIYF
TGTGCCAGCAGTGACCCCAGGACAGGCGGCTCTGGAAACACCATATATTTT
>-|TRBJ1-1|13|-|TRBV2
CASSEWEDTEAFF
TGTGCCAGCAGTGAGTGGGAGGACACTGAAGCTTTCTTT
>TRBD2|TRBJ2-1|16|-|TRBV7-6
CASSPGLAGSPHEQFF
TGTGCCAGCAGCCCGGGACTAGCGGGCAGCCCCCATGAGCAGTTCTTC
>-|TRBJ1-3|13|-|TRBV25-1
CASSGNSGNTIYF
TGTGCCAGCAGTGGTAACTCTGGAAACACCATATATTTT
>TRBD1|TRBJ1-5|16|-|TRBV19
CASSMGDRARNQPQHF
TGTGCCAGTAGTATGGGGGACAGGGCCCGCAATCAGCCCCAGCATTTT
>TRBD2|TRBJ2-3|16|once|TRBV4-2
CASSQENGGAPDTQYF
TGTGCCAGCAGCCAAGAAAACGGGGGGGCCCCAGATACGCAGTATTTT